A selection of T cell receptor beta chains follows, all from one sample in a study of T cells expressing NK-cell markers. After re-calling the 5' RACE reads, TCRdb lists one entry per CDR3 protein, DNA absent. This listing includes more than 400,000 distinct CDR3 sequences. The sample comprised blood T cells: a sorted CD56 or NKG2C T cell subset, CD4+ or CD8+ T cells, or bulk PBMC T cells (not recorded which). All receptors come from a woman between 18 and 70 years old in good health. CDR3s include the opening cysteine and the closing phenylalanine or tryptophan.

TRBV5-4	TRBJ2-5	CASSGAGEARASETQYF
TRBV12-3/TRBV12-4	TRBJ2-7	CASSSGQGVLYEQYF
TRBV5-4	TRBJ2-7	CASSPTDSDEQYF
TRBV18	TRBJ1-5	CASSRGAGGEPQHF
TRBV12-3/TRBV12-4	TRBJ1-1	CASSNPGGPTEAFF
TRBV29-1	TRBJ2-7	CSVGPSGIKSYEQYF
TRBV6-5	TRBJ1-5	CASSYLQVDQPQHF
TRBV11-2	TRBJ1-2	CASSLDRSLLGGGYTF
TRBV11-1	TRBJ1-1	CASSLEPGTEAFF
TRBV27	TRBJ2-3	CASSLAGGPHRYPSTDTQYF
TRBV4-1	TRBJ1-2	CASSQDDRGQWANYGYTF
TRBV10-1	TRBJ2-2	CASSESQTGELFF
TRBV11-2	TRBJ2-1	CASSSTSTYNEQFF
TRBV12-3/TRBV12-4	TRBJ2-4	CASSLLSRGSNIQYF
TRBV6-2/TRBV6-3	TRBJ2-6	CASSVSGANVLTF
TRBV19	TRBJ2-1	CASRRDYNEQFF
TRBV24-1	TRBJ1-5	CAKGLGYQQPQHF